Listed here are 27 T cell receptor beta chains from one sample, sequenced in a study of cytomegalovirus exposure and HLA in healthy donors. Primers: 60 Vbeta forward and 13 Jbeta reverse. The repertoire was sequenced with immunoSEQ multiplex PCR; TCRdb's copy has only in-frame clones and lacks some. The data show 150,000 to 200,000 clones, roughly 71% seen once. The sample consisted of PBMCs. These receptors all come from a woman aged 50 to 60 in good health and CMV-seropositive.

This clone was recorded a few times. CDR3 amino acids: CASSLDREDTEAFF. CDR3 sequence (DNA): TGTGCCAGCAGTCTCGACAGGGAAGACACTGAAGCTTTCTTT. The genes are TRBV6-9 and TRBJ1-1, with 7 bases lining up with TRBD1. This CDR3 is 14 amino acids long. After removal of 5 bases from V and 3 bases from J, the junction contained 6 bases not matched to a gene. Germline-derived CDR1 and CDR2 are MNHGY and SVAAGI.

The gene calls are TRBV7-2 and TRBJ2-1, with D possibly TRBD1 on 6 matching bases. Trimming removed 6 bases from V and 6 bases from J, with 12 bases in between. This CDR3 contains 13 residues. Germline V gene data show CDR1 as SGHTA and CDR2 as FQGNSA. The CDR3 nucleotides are TGTGCCAGCAGGTCCAGGGGTGCCAATGAGCAGTTCTTC. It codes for CASRSRGANEQFF.

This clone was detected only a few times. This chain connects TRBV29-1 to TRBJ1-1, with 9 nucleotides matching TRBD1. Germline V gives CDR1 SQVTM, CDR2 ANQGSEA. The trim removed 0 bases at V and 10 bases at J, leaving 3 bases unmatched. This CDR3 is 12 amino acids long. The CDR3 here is CSVEDEGQGAFF. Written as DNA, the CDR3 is TGCAGCGTTGAAGATGAGGGACAGGGAGCTTTCTTT.

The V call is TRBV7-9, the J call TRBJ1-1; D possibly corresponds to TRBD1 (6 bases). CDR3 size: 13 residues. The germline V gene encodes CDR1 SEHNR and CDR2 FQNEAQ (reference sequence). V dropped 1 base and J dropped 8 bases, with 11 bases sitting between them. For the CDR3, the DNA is TGTGCCAGCAGCTTAGGGGAAACAGGGGAAGCTTTCTTT. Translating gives CASSLGETGEAFF.

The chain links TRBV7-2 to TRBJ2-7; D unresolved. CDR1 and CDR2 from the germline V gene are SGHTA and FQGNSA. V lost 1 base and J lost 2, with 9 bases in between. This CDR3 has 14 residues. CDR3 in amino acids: CASSLGAPPYEQYF. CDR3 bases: TGTGCCAGCAGCTTAGGCGCCCCCCCCTACGAGCAGTACTTC.

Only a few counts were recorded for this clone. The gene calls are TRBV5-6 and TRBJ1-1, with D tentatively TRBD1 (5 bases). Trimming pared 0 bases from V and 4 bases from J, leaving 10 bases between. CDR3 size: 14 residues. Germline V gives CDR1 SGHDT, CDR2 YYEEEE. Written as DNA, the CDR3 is TGTGCCAGCAGCTTGGACGGGGGGGGCACTGAAGCTTTCTTT. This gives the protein CASSLDGGGTEAFF.

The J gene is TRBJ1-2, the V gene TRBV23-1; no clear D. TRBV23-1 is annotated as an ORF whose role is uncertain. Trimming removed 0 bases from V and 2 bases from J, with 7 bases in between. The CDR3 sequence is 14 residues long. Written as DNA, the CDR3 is TGCGCCAGCAGTCAATCGGCGGGAAACTATGGCTACACCTTC. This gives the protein CASSQSAGNYGYTF.

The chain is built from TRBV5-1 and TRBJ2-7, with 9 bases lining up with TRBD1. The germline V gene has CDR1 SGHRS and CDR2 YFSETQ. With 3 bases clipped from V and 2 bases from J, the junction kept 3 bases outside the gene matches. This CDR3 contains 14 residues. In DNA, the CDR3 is TGCGCCAGCAGCTACGGACAGGGGACCTACGAGCAGTACTTC. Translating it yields CASSYGQGTYEQYF.

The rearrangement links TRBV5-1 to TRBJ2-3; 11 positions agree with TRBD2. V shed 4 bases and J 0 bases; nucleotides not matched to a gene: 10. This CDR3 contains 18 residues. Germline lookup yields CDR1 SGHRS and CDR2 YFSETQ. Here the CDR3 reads CASSRDLRLAGSTDTQYF. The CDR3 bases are TGCGCCAGCAGCCGAGACCTTAGACTAGCGGGGAGCACAGATACGCAGTATTTT.

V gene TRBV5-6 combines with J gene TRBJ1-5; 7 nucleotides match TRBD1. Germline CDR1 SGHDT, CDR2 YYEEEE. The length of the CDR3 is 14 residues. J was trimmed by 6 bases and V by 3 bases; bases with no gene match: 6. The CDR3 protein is CASSSTGSGQPQHF. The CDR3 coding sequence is TGTGCCAGCAGCTCGACAGGGTCGGGTCAGCCCCAGCATTTT.

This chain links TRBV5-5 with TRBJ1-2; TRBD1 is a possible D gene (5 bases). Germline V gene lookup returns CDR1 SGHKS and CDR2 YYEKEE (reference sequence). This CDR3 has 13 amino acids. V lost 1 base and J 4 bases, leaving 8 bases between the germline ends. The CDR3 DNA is TGTGCCAGCAGCTTGAACAGGATCTATGGCTACACCTTC. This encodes CASSLNRIYGYTF.

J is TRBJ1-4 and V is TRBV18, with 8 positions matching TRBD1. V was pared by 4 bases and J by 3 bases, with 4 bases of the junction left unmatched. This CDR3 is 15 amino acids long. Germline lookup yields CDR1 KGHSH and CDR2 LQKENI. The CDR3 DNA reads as TGTGCCAGCTCACGGACAGGGCGGGCTAATGAAAAACTGTTTTTT. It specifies CASSRTGRANEKLFF.

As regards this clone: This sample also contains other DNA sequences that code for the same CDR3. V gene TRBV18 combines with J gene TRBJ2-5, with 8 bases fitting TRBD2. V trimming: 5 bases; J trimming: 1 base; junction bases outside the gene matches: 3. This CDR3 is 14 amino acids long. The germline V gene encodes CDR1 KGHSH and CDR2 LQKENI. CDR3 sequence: CASSLAGPQETQYF. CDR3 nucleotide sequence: TGTGCCAGCTCATTAGCGGGGCCCCAAGAGACCCAGTACTTC.

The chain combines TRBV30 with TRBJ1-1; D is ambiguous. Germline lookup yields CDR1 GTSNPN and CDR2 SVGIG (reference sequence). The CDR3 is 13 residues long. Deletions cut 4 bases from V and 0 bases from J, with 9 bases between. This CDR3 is CAWTRGLNTEAFF. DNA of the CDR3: TGTGCCTGGACTCGGGGATTGAACACTGAAGCTTTCTTT.

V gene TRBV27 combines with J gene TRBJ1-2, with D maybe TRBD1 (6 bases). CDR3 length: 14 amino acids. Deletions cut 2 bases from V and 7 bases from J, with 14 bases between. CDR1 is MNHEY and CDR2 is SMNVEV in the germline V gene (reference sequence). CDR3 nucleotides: TGTGCCAGCAGTTTAACAGGGAGAGGGGCTGGCTACACCTTC. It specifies CASSLTGRGAGYTF.

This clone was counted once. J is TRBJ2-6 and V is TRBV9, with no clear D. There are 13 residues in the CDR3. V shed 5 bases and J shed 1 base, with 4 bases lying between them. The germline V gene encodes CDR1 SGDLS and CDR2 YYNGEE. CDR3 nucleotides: TGTGCCAGCAGTCAGTCTGGGGCCAACGTCCTGACTTTC. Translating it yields CASSQSGANVLTF.

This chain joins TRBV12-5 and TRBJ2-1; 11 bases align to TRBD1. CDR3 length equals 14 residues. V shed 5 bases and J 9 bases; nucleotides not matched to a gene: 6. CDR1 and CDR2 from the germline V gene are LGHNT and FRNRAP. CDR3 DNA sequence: TGTGCTAGTGGTGCCGGACAGGGGGCAGGTGAGCAGTTCTTC. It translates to CASGAGQGAGEQFF.

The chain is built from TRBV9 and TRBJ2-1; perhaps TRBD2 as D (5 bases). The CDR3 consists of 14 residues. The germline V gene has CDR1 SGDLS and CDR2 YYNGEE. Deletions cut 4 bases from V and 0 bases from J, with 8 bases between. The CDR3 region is CASSFEGSYNEQFF. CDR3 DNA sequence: TGTGCCAGCAGCTTTGAGGGCTCCTACAATGAGCAGTTCTTC.

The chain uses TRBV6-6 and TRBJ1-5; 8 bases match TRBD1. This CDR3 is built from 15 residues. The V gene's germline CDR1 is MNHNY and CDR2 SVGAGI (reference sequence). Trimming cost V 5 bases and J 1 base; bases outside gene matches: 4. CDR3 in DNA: TGTGCCAGCAGTCGGACAGGGCGGAGCAATCAGCCCCAGCATTTT. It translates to CASSRTGRSNQPQHF.

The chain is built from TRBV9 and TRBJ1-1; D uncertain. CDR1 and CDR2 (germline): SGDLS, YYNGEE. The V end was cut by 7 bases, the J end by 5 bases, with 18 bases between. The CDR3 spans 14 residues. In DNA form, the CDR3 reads TGTGCCAGCGCCCCCACCGCTGGGAGAACTGAAGCTTTCTTT. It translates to CASAPTAGRTEAFF. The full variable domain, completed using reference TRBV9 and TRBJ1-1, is DSGVTQTPKHLITATGQRVTLRCSPRSGDLSVYWYQQSLDQGLQFLIQYYNGEERAKGNILERFSAQQFPDLHSELNLSSLELGDSALYFCASAPTAGRTEAFFGQGTRLTVV.

For the CDR3, the DNA is TGTGCCAGCAGCCCCCCACGGGGTTCTGGAAACACCATATATTTT. Its protein product is CASSPPRGSGNTIYF. The rearrangement links TRBV6-5 to TRBJ1-3; no clear D gene. The germline gives CDR1 MNHEY, CDR2 SVGAGI. The CDR3 runs to 15 residues. Deletions cut 6 bases from V and 1 base from J, with 13 bases between.

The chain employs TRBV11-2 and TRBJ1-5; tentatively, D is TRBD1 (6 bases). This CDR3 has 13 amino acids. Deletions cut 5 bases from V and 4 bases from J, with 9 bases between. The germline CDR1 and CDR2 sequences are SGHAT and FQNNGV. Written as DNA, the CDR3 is TGTGCCAGCAGCGCGGACAGAAATCAGCCCCAGCATTTT. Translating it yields CASSADRNQPQHF.

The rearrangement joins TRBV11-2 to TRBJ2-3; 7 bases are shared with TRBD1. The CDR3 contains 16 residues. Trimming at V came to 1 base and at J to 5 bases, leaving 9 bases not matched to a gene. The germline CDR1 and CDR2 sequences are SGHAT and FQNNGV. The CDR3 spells CASSLVSARGIDTQYF. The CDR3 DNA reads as TGTGCCAGCAGCTTAGTCTCCGCCAGGGGGATAGATACGCAGTATTTT.

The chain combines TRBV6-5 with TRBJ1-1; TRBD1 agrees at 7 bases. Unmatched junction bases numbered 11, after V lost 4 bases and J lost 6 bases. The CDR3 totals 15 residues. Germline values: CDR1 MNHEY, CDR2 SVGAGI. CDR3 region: CASSSQRGLDSEAFF. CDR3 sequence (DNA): TGTGCCAGCAGTTCACAGAGGGGGCTCGACTCTGAAGCTTTCTTT.

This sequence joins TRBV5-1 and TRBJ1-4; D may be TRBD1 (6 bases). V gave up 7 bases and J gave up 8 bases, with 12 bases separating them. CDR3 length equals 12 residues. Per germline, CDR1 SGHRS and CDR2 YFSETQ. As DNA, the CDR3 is TGCGCCAGCTCGAGGGGGGGGGAAAAACTGTTTTTT. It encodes CASSRGGEKLFF.

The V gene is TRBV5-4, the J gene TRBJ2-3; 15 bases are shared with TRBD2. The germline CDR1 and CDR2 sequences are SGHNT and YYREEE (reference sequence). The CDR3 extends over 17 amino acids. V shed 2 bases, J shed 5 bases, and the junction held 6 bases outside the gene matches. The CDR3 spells CASSLRTSGGAGDTQYF. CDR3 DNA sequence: TGTGCCAGCAGCTTACGGACTAGCGGGGGGGCCGGAGATACGCAGTATTTT.

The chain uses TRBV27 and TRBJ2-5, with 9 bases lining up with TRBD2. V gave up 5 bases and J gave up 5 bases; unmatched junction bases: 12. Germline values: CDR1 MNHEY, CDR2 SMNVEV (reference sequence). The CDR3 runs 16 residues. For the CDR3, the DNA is TGTGCCAGCAGTCCACTTAGCGGGGGCCGGGGGGAGACCCAGTACTTC. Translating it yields CASSPLSGGRGETQYF.